This T cell receptor beta chain emerged from a study of blood T cell repertoires in COVID-19. Study information: From the United States, Italy and Spain came samples of acute and convalescent COVID-19.

Clinical history reported by participants formed the basis on which cohorts were assigned. From germline, CDR1 is MNHEY and CDR2 SMNVEV (reference sequence). The CDR3 is made up of 18 amino acids. V was pared by 1 base and J by 5 bases, with 11 bases of the junction left unmatched. The repertoire was sequenced with immunoSEQ multiplex PCR; TCRdb's copy has only in-frame clones and lacks some. The sample carries fewer than 350,000 clones, roughly 90% recorded once. Sequencing was carried out using PBMCs or T cells enriched from blood (not recorded which). The V gene is TRBV27, the J gene TRBJ2-7; 13 nucleotides agree with TRBD2. This clonotype originated in a woman aged 25 to 39 who had been exposed to COVID-19. The CDR3 region is CASSLWTSGSSLPNEQYF. CDR3 bases: TGTGCCAGCAGTTTATGGACTAGCGGGAGCTCCCTGCCCAACGAGCAGTACTTC.